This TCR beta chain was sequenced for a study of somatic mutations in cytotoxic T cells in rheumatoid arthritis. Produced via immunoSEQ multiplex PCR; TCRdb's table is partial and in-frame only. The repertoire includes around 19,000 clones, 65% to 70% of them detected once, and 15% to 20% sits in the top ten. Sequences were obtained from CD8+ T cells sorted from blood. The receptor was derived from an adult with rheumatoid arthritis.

CDR3 DNA sequence: TGCGCCAGCAGCCTCCACACCGGGGAGCTGTTTTTT. It translates to CASSLHTGELFF. The J gene is TRBJ2-2, the V gene TRBV4-1; D gene ambiguous. Germline loops: CDR1 MGHRA, CDR2 YSYEKL. The V end lost 4 bases, the J end lost 3 bases, and 3 bases lay between the germline ends. CDR3 length equals 12 residues.